This TCR beta chain derives from a study of T cells in localized non-small cell lung cancer. Study-wide results and limits: In uninvolved adjacent lung, T cell clonality reached its highest value, exceeding tumor.

Clones were sequenced by immunoSEQ multiplex PCR, and TCRdb holds only the in-frame ones, with some missing. The table records approximately 70,000 clones, approximately 87% of them present only once. This CDR3 has 13 amino acids. Germline V gives CDR1 SGHTA, CDR2 FQGNSA. V lost 1 base to trimming and J lost 10 bases, with 12 bases between them. Points on this clone: Its antigen is currently unknown.

This sequence joins TRBV7-2 and TRBJ2-3; possibly TRBD2 for D (5 bases). The material sequenced was peripheral blood, taken before any cancer treatment. This TCR derives from a male donor aged 60 or older with stage III squamous cell lung carcinoma. The CDR3 DNA is TGTGCCAGCAGCTTAGTTCAGGAGGACGCGCAGTATTTT. This codes for CASSLVQEDAQYF.